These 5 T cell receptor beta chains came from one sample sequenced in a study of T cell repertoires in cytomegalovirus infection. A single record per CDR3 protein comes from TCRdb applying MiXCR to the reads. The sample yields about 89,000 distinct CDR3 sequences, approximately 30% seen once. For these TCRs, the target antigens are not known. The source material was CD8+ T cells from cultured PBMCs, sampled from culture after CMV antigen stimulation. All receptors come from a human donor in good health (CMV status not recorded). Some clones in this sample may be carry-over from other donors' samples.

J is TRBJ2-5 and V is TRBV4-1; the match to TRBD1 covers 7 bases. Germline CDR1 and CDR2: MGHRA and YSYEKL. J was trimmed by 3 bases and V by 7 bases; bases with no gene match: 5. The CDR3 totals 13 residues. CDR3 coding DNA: TGCGCCAGCAAAGGACAGGTGGAAGAGACCCAGTACTTC. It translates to CASKGQVEETQYF.

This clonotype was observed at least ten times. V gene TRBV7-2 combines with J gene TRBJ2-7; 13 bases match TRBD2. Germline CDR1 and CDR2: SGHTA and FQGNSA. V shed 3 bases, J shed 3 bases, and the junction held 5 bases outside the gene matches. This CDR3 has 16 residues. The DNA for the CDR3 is TGTGCCAGCAGCTTGACTAGCGGGGGGCCCGGCTACGAGCAGTACTTC. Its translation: CASSLTSGGPGYEQYF.

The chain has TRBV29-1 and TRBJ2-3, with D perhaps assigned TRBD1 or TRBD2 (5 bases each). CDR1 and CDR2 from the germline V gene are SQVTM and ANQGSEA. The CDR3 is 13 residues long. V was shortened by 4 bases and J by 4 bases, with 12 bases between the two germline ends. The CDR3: CSVGLGTADTQYF. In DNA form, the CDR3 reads TGCAGCGTTGGCCTCGGGACGGCAGATACGCAGTATTTT.

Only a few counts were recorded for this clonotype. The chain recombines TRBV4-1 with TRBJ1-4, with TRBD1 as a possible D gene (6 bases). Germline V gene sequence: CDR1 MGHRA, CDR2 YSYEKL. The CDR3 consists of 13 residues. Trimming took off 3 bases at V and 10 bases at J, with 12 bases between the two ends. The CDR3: CASSHHRESKLFF. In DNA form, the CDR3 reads TGCGCCAGCAGCCACCACAGGGAGTCAAAACTGTTTTTT.

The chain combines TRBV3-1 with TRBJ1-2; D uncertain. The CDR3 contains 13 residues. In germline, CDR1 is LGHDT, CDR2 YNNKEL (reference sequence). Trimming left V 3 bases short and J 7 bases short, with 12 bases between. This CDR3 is CASSQGLNGGYTF. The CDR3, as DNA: TGTGCCAGCAGCCAGGGCCTAAATGGTGGCTACACCTTC.